This T cell receptor beta chain was profiled in a study of post-analysis software for immune sequencing data. As regards this clonotype: The antigen is unknown.

Notes on the study in general: Included in a set of roughly five TRBV segments more frequent in patients than controls were TRBV5-6, TRBV5-1 and TRBV20-1.

Libraries were made from TCR beta cDNA, and they carried unique molecular identifiers. TCRdb ran MiXCR on the PCR reads and lists one entry per CDR3 protein. The sample contains a few hundred thousand distinct CDR3 sequences, 30% to 45% of which appear only once. Trimming left V 0 bases short and J 3 bases short, with 6 bases between. Germline V gives CDR1 SGHRS, CDR2 YFSETQ. This CDR3 spans 14 amino acids. The specimen was blood. This TCR was recovered from a girl aged 5 to 17 with multiple sclerosis. This chain joins TRBV5-1 and TRBJ2-2, with a tentative D call TRBD2 (5 bases). The CDR3 region has the DNA TGCGCCAGCAGCTTGGATAGCGACACCGGGGAGCTGTTTTTT. Amino acids: CASSLDSDTGELFF.